A selection of T cell receptor beta chains follows, all from one sample in a study of blood T cell repertoires in COVID-19. Sequenced by immunoSEQ multiplex PCR; TCRdb stores in-frame clones only, minus some. The data hold about 54,000 clones, with 80% to 90% observed a single time. Sequencing was performed on peripheral blood. These receptors all come from a human donor in a cohort sampled during active COVID-19. CDR3s include the opening cysteine and the closing phenylalanine or tryptophan. A D gene is named only where the DNA matches it firmly. The size of a clone is reported for some rows only, either as once, few or many, or as a class for expanded clones.

>TRBJ1-1|.|.|TRBV5-1
TGCGCCAGCCGCAGACGAGGCGGAGGGAACACTGAAGCTTTCTTT
CASRRRGGGNTEAFF
>TRBJ2-2|TRBD2|once|TRBV3-1/TRBV3-2
TGTGCCAGCACCTACAAGGGAGGGACCGGGGAGCTGTTTTTT
CASTYKGGTGELFF
>TRBJ1-2|TRBD1|.|TRBV27
TGTGCCAGCAGACCCGGGGGCAGGGGGGATGGCTACACCTTC
CASRPGGRGDGYTF
>TRBJ2-1|TRBD2|once|TRBV19
TGTGCCAGTAGTATAGGGGAGGGCCCCGATGAGCAGTTCTTC
CASSIGEGPDEQFF
>TRBJ2-2|TRBD2|.|TRBV5-4
TGTGCCAGCAATAGCGGGAGAGGCACCGGGGAGCTGTTTTTT
CASNSGRGTGELFF
>TRBJ2-7|TRBD2|.|TRBV7-6
TGTGCCAGCAGCTCCAACTCAAGACTAGCGGGATGGTACGAGCAGTACTTC
CASSSNSRLAGWYEQYF
>TRBJ2-6|.|.|TRBV28
TGTGCCAGCAGTCCCCCAACTGGGGCCAACGTCCTGACTTTC
CASSPPTGANVLTF
>TRBJ1-2|TRBD1|.|TRBV5-8
TGTGCCAGCAGCTTGGCCCGACAGGGGCCCTATGGCTACACCTTC
CASSLARQGPYGYTF
>TRBJ1-2|TRBD1|.|TRBV5-4
TGTGCCAGCAGCACAGGGGATCTGAGCTATGGCTACACCTTC
CASSTGDLSYGYTF
>TRBJ1-5|.|.|TRBV18
TGTGCCAGCTCAGGGCAGGGCGAGCAGCCCCAGCATTTT
CASSGQGEQPQHF
>TRBJ1-2|.|.|TRBV19
TGTGCCAGTAGTATAGTTCTCGGTGATGGCTACACCTTC
CASSIVLGDGYTF
>TRBJ2-7|.|medium-sized|TRBV5-5
TGTGCCAGCAGCTCCGTGGGGGCGGGGGCCTTCACCTACGAGCAGTACTTC
CASSSVGAGAFTYEQYF
>TRBJ1-3|.|.|TRBV2
TGTGCCAGCAGTGAAGCAACAGGAGACTCTGGAAACACCATATATTTT
CASSEATGDSGNTIYF
>TRBJ2-5|TRBD2|.|TRBV7-9
TGTGCCAGCAGTCCTAGCCCGGGAGGCCAAGAGACCCAGTACTTC
CASSPSPGGQETQYF
>TRBJ2-1|.|.|TRBV19
TGTGCCAGTAGTAGGAGGGACGGTGAGCAGTTCTTC
CASSRRDGEQFF
>TRBJ2-2|TRBD1|.|TRBV5-1
TGCGCCAGCAGCGCCCGGGACAGGGGTTTCACCGGGGAGCTGTTTTTT
CASSARDRGFTGELFF
>TRBJ1-1|TRBD1|.|TRBV19
TGTGCCAGTAACTTCGACAGGGAGACTGAAGCTTTCTTT
CASNFDRETEAFF
>TRBJ2-1|TRBD1|.|TRBV14
TGTGCCAGCAGCCTCTCCCCGACAGGGCCATCCTACAATGAGCAGTTCTTC
CASSLSPTGPSYNEQFF
>TRBJ1-2|TRBD1|.|TRBV6-5
TGTGCCAGCAGTTTTGGTAGGGGGCCCCTCTATGGCTACACCTTC
CASSFGRGPLYGYTF
>TRBJ2-7|TRBD1|.|TRBV10-3
TGTGCCATCAGGCCCTCGGGGACAGCGAGCTACGAGCAGTACTTC
CAIRPSGTASYEQYF